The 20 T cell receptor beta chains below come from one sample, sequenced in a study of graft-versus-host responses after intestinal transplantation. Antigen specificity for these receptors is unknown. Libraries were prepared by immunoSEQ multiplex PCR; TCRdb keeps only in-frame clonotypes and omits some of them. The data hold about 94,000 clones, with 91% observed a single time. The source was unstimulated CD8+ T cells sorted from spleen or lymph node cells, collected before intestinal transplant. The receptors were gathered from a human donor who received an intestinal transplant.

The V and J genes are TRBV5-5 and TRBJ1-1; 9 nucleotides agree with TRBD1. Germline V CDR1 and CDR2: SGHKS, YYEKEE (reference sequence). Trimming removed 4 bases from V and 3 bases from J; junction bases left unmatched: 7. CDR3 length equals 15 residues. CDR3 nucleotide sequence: TGTGCCAGCAGCCCTGGACAGGGGTGGGACACTGAAGCTTTCTTT. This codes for CASSPGQGWDTEAFF.

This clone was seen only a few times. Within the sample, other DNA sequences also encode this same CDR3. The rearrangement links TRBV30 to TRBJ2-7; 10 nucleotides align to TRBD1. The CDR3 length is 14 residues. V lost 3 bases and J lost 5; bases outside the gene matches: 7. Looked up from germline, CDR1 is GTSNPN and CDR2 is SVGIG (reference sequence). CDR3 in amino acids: CAWSLGQGFNEQYF. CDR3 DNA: TGTGCCTGGAGCCTGGGACAGGGGTTCAACGAGCAGTACTTC.

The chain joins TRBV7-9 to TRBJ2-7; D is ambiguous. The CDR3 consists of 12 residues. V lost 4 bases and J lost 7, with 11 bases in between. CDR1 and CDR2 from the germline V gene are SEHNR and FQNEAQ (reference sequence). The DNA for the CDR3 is TGTGCCAGCAGCTCAGTGCTCGGGGAGCAGTACTTC. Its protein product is CASSSVLGEQYF. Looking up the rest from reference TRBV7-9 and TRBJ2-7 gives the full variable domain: DTGVSQNPRHKITKRGQNVTFRCDPISEHNRLYWYRQTLGQGPEFLTYFQNEAQLEKSRLLSDRFSAERPKGSFSTLEIQRTEQGDSAMYLCASSSVLGEQYFGPGTRLTVT.

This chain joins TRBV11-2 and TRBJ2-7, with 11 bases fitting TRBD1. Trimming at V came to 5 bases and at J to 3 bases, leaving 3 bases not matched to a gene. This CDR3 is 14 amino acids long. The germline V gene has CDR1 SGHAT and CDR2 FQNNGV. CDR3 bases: TGTGCCAGCAGCACCGGGACAGGGGGCTACGAGCAGTACTTC. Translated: CASSTGTGGYEQYF.

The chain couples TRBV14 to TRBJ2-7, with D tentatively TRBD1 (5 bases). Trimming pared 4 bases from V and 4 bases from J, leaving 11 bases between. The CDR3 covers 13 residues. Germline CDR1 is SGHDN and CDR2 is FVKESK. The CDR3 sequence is CASSRAGWYEQYF. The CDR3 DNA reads TGTGCCAGCAGCCGGGCAGGGTGGTACGAGCAGTACTTC. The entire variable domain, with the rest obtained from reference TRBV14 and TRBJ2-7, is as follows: EAGVTQFPSHSVIEKGQTVTLRCDPISGHDNLYWYRRVMGKEIKFLLHFVKESKQDESGMPNNRFLAERTGGTYSTLKVQPAELEDSGVYFCASSRAGWYEQYFGPGTRLTVT.

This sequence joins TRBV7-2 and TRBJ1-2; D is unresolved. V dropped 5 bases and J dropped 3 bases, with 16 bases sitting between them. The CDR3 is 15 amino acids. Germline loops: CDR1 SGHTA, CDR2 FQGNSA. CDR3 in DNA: TGTGCCAGCAGCCCAGCCTTGGAGGGCTACTATGGCTACACCTTC. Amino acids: CASSPALEGYYGYTF.

This chain's CDR3 is CASSLAGSYQPQHF. DNA of the CDR3: TGTGCCAGCAGCTTAGCGGGCAGTTATCAGCCCCAGCATTTT. This rearrangement joins TRBV7-9 to TRBJ1-5; no firm D call. Germline CDR1 reads SEHNR; CDR2 reads FQNEAQ (reference sequence). This CDR3 is built from 14 residues. Trimming removed 0 bases at V and 5 bases at J, with 8 bases between.

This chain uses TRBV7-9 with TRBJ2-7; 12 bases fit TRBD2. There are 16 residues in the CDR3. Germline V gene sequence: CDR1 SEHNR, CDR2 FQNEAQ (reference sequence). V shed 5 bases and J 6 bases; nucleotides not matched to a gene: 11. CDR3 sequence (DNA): TGTGCCAGCAGCCCACAGACTAGCGGGAGATCCAGCGAGCAGTACTTC. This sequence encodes CASSPQTSGRSSEQYF. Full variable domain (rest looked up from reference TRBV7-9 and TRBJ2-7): DTGVSQNPRHKITKRGQNVTFRCDPISEHNRLYWYRQTLGQGPEFLTYFQNEAQLEKSRLLSDRFSAERPKGSFSTLEIQRTEQGDSAMYLCASSPQTSGRSSEQYFGPGTRLTVT.

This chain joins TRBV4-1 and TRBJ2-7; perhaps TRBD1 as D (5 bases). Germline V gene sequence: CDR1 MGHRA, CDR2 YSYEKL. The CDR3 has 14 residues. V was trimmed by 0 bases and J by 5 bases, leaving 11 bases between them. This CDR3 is CASSQEGGANEQYF. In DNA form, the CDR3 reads TGCGCCAGCAGCCAAGAAGGTGGGGCGAACGAGCAGTACTTC.

Written as DNA, the CDR3 is TGCGCCAGCAGCCTGGACAGGACCACTGAAGCTTTCTTT. It encodes CASSLDRTTEAFF. The V gene is TRBV4-1, the J gene TRBJ1-1; 7 bases align to TRBD1. The CDR3 is 13 residues long. CDR1 and CDR2 from the germline V gene are MGHRA and YSYEKL. V was pared by 4 bases and J by 4 bases, with 3 bases of the junction left unmatched.

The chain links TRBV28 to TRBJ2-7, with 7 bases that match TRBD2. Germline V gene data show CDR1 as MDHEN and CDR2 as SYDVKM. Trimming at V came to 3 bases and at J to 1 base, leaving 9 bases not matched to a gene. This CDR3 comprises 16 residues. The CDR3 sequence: CASSFFGLEGSYEQYF. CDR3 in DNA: TGTGCCAGCAGTTTTTTCGGACTAGAGGGGTCCTACGAGCAGTACTTC. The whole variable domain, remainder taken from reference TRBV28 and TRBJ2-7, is DVKVTQSSRYLVKRTGEKVFLECVQDMDHENMFWYRQDPGLGLRLIYFSYDVKMKEKGDIPEGYSVSREKKERFSLILESASTNQTSMYLCASSFFGLEGSYEQYFGPGTRLTVT.

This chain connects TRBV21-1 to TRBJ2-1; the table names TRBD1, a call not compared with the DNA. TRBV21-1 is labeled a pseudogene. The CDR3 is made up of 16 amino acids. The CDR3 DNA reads TGTGCCAGCAGCAAGACCAGGGCGAGCTCCTACAATGAGCAGTTCTTC. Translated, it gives CASSKTRASSYNEQFF.

Here the CDR3 reads CASSYLQEHEQYF. CDR3 nucleotides: TGTGCCAGCAGTTATCTACAGGAACACGAGCAGTACTTC. The J gene is TRBJ2-7, the V gene TRBV28, with D possibly matching TRBD1 (5 bases). Germline CDR1 reads MDHEN; CDR2 reads SYDVKM. V lost 4 bases and J lost 5, with 12 bases in between. CDR3 length: 13 residues.

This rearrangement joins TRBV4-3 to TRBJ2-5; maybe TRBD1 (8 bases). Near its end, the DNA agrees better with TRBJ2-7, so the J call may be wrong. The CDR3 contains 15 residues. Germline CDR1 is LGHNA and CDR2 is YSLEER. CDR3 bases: TGCGCCAGCAGCCAAGATCACAGGGGGGGTTACGAGCAGTACTTC. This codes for CASSQDHRGGYEQYF.

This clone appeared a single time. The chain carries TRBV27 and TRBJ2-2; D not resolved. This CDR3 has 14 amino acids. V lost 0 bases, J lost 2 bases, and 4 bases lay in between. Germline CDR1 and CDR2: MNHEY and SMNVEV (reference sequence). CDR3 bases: TGTGCCAGCAGTTTATCGACAAACACCGGGGAGCTGTTTTTT. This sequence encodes CASSLSTNTGELFF.

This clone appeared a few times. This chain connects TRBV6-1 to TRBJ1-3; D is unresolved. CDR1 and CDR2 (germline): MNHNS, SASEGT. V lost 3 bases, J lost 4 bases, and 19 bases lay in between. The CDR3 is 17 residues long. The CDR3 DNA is TGTGCCAGCAGTGATCCCCCCTGGCGGCAGCGGGGAAACACCATATATTTT. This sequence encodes CASSDPPWRQRGNTIYF.

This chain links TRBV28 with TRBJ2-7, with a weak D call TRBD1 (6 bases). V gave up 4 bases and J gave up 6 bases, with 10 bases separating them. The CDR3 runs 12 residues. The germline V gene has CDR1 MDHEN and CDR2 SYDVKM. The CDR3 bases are TGTGCCAGCAGTTACAGGGTCTTCGAGCAGTACTTC. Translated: CASSYRVFEQYF.

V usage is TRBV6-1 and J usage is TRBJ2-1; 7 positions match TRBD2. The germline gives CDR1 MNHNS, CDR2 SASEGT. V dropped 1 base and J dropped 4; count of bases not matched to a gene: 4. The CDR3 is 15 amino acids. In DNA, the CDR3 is TGTGCCAGCAGTGAAGGGACTAGGGCTTACAATGAGCAGTTCTTC. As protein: CASSEGTRAYNEQFF.

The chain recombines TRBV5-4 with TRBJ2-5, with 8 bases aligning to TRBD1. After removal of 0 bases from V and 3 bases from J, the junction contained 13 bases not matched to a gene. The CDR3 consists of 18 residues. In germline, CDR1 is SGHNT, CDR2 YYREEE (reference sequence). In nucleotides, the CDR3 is TGTGCCAGCAGCTTGGGGGCGGGGACAGGACTCTTCGAAGAGACCCAGTACTTC. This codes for CASSLGAGTGLFEETQYF.

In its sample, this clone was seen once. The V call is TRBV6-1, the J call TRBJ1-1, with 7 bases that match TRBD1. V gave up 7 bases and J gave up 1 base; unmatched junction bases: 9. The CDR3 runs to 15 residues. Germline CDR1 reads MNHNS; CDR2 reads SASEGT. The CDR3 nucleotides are TGTGCCAGCATGACCTCCGGGACAGCGAACACTGAAGCTTTCTTT. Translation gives CASMTSGTANTEAFF.